One sample yielded the 14 T cell receptor beta chains listed below, sequenced in a study of CD8+CD57+ T cells in acquired aplastic anemia. Investigators profiled TCR beta VDJ and CDR3 from genomic DNA template. TCRdb redid the calling of the reads with MiXCR, one entry per CDR3 protein. This sample has around 200,000 distinct CDR3 sequences, with roughly half found just once. The sequencing input was sorted CD4+, CD8+, or CD8+CD57+ T cells (not recorded which) from PBMCs. The source of these receptors is a human donor in good health, serving as a control.

J is TRBJ1-4 and V is TRBV3-1, with D perhaps TRBD1 (6 bases). The CDR3 length is 16 residues. Trimming shortened V by 2 bases and J by 7 bases, and 17 bases separated the two germline ends. Germline values: CDR1 LGHDT, CDR2 YNNKEL (reference sequence). The CDR3 protein is CASSQTGGGRSEKLFF. CDR3 bases: TGTGCCAGCAGCCAAACGGGGGGGGGCCGTAGTGAAAAACTGTTTTTT.

In the case of this clonotype: An end of the junction does not agree with germline; a read error may underlie this. This chain connects TRBV12-3 or TRBV12-4 to TRBJ2-7; 8 nucleotides align to TRBD2. This CDR3 spans 17 amino acids. CDR3 sequence reads: CASSLAGTHGPSYVQYF. The DNA of the CDR3 is TGCGCCAGCAGTTTAGCGGGGACCCATGGGCCCTCCTACGTGCAGTACTTC.

This chain links TRBV24-1 with TRBJ2-7; possibly TRBD1 or TRBD2 for D (5 bases each). V lost 9 bases, J lost 5 bases, and 13 bases lay in between. The CDR3 length is 12 residues. From germline, CDR1 is KGHDR and CDR2 SFDVKD. CDR3 coding DNA: TGTGCCACCTCTACCGGGGCTAACGAGCAGTACTTC. As protein: CATSTGANEQYF.

CDR3: CASSSSGSLAGQETQYF. The DNA of the CDR3 is TGTGCCAGCAGCAGCTCCGGGAGTCTAGCGGGACAAGAGACCCAGTACTTC. The chain recombines TRBV7-7 with TRBJ2-5; TRBD2 matches at 9 bases. CDR3 length: 17 amino acids. Unmatched junction bases numbered 12, after V lost 5 bases and J lost 2 bases. Germline CDR1 and CDR2: SSHAT and FNYEAQ (reference sequence).

With respect to this clonotype: No conserved phenylalanine or tryptophan ends this CDR3, so it is likely a read error. No DNA is shown, since the ends of the CDR3 on it are uncertain; the CDR3 is the one TCRdb lists. This chain connects TRBV7-6 to TRBJ2-5; the D call TRBD1 from the table was never checked on the DNA. The CDR3 length equals 12 residues, ends included. Germline V lookup: CDR1 SGHVS, CDR2 FNYEAQ. The CDR3 loop is CASSFPPKGTGE.

The chain employs TRBV25-1 and TRBJ1-4; a possible D gene is TRBD1 (5 bases). V was cut by 6 bases and J by 8 bases, with 19 bases left in between. The CDR3 contains 15 residues. CDR1 is MGHDK and CDR2 is SYGVNS in the germline V gene. CDR3 amino acids: CASSLRRGFSEKLFF. The CDR3 nucleotides are TGTGCCAGCAGCCTACGCCGGGGGTTTAGCGAAAAACTGTTTTTT.

The rearrangement joins TRBV5-1 to TRBJ2-7, with D tentatively TRBD2 (5 bases). The V and J ends lost 0 bases and 7 bases respectively, with 8 bases between them. The germline V gene encodes CDR1 SGHRS and CDR2 YFSETQ. CDR3 length equals 12 residues. The CDR3 is CASSLGGREQYF. The CDR3 DNA reads as TGCGCCAGCAGCTTGGGAGGGAGAGAGCAGTACTTC. The full variable domain, in which reference TRBV5-1 and TRBJ2-7 provide the parts outside the CDR3, is KAGVTQTPRYLIKTRGQQVTLSCSPISGHRSVSWYQQTPGQGLQFLFEYFSETQRNKGNFPGRFSGRQFSNSRSEMNVSTLELGDSALYLCASSLGGREQYFGPGTRLTVT.

The table lists this clonotype with many counts. This sequence joins TRBV6-2 or TRBV6-3 and TRBJ1-3; unclear D gene. Trimming left V 6 bases short and J 0 bases short, with 3 bases between. This CDR3 has 12 amino acids. Germline V CDR1 and CDR2: MNHEY, SVGEGT. The CDR3 sequence is CASSNSGNTIYF. CDR3 in DNA: TGTGCCAGCAGCAACTCTGGAAACACCATATATTTT.

Concerning this clonotype itself: One end of the junction is discordant with germline, which a read error may explain. This sequence joins TRBV9 and TRBJ2-7; no firm D call. CDR1 is SGDLS and CDR2 is YYNGEE in the germline V gene. CDR3 length equals 14 residues. The CDR3 sequence: CASSVVDTAYEQYF. The CDR3 coding sequence is TGCGCCAGCAGCGTAGTGGATACTGCCTACGAGCAGTACTTC. Filled out from reference TRBV9 and TRBJ2-7, the complete variable domain reads DSGVTQTPKHLITATGQRVTLRCSPRSGDLSVYWYQQSLDQGLQFLIQYYNGEERAKGNILERFSAQQFPDLHSELNLSSLELGDSALYFCASSVVDTAYEQYFGPGTRLTVT.

The J gene is TRBJ2-1, the V gene TRBV20-1; tentative D call: TRBD2 (6 bases). The germline CDR1 and CDR2 sequences are DFQATT and SNEGSKA (reference sequence). V lost 6 bases, J lost 12 bases, and 24 bases lay in between. The CDR3 spans 14 residues. The CDR3 DNA sequence: TGCAGTGCGAGCCTAGCGCCGAACACAGATACGCAGTTCTTC. Translation gives CSASLAPNTDTQFF.

The V gene is TRBV12-3 or TRBV12-4, the J gene TRBJ1-2; 9 positions match TRBD1. The CDR3 has 12 residues. Trimming took 6 bases from V and 8 from J; bases not matched to a gene: 4. CDR3 amino acids: CASRGTGSGYTF. In DNA form, the CDR3 reads TGTGCCAGCAGAGGGACAGGGAGCGGCTACACCTTC.

This clonotype was counted ten times or more. V gene TRBV5-1 combines with J gene TRBJ1-4, with 8 bases that match TRBD1. There are 15 residues in the CDR3. Germline lookup yields CDR1 SGHRS and CDR2 YFSETQ. Trimming removed 1 base from V and 3 bases from J; junction bases left unmatched: 2. The CDR3 nucleotides are TGCGCCAGCAGCTTGCAGGGGGCCGCTAATGAAAAACTGTTTTTT. Encoded protein: CASSLQGAANEKLFF.

Here the CDR3 DNA reads TGTGCCAGCAGCTTAGCGGGTTCTGAAGCTTTCTTT. Its protein product is CASSLAGSEAFF. The chain employs TRBV7-2 and TRBJ1-1; D call uncertain. The CDR3 runs to 12 residues. Trimming stripped 0 bases from V and 6 bases from J, with 5 bases between. From germline, CDR1 is SGHTA and CDR2 FQGNSA.

The J gene is TRBJ1-1, the V gene TRBV19, with 8 bases fitting TRBD1. Per germline, CDR1 LNHDA and CDR2 SQIVND (reference sequence). With V trimmed by 5 bases and J by 6 bases, 8 bases remained unmatched. This CDR3 has 14 residues. CDR3 in amino acids: CASSADRGGAEAFF. DNA of the CDR3: TGTGCCAGTAGTGCCGACAGGGGTGGGGCTGAAGCTTTCTTT.